The TCR delta chain under discussion was sequenced for a study of Vδ1+ human thymocytes. Study-wide points: Thymic TRG and TRD repertoires appeared highly polyclonal. Donors shared many TRG clonotypes but few TRD clonotypes.

Sequences come from RNA converted to cDNA by reverse transcription. Pooled V-gene forward primers with one constant-region reverse primer generated the CDR3 amplicons by multiplex PCR. TCRdb re-called the multiplex PCR reads via CATT. The sample has 45,000 to 60,000 delta-chain clones, around 16% seen once. The sorted cells were CD3+ Vdelta1+ Vdelta2- thymocytes from alphabeta-depleted thymus. Germline V gene sequence: CDR1 TSWWSYY, CDR2 QGS. The length of the CDR3 is 16 residues. The V and J ends lost 3 bases and 3 bases respectively, with 17 bases between them. Of note for this clone: The antigen remains unidentified.

The rearrangement links TRDV1 to TRDJ1; D gene uncertain. The source of this sequence is a girl under three years old who had congenital heart surgery. The sequencing input was Vdelta1+ gamma-delta thymocytes from the thymus. As for subset: FACS-sorted CD3+ TCRalphabeta- TCRVdelta1+ TCRVdelta2- thymocytes. The CDR3 sequence: CALGDYKRGMPDKLIF. The DNA of the CDR3 is TGTGCTCTTGGGGATTACAAGCGTGGTATGCCCGATAAACTCATCTTT.